A single sample is the source of the 30 T cell receptor beta chains below, sequenced in a study of T-cell memory formation after mild COVID-19. MiXCR, applied by TCRdb to the 5' RACE reads, yields one record per CDR3 protein. The sample lists about 170,000 distinct CDR3 sequences, 10% to 15% occurring once. Sequenced: PBMCs or a T cell subset sorted from them (not recorded which). These TCRs come from a man between 18 and 29 years old who had mild COVID-19 (a few samples of this study predate the infection). Cell type and time point are not known.

This clonotype was recorded at least ten times. V is TRBV7-2 and J is TRBJ1-6; maybe TRBD1 (5 bases). CDR1 and CDR2 (germline): SGHTA, FQGNSA. Trimming took 3 bases from V and 9 from J, leaving 9 bases between them. CDR3 length: 13 amino acids. This chain's CDR3 is CASSFRDGSPLHF. The CDR3, as DNA: TGTGCCAGCAGCTTCAGGGATGGTTCACCCCTCCACTTT.

V is TRBV2 and J is TRBJ1-2; TRBD1 matches 7 bases. Germline values: CDR1 SNHLY, CDR2 FYNNEI. After removal of 4 bases from V and 6 bases from J, the junction contained 5 bases not matched to a gene. The CDR3 sequence is 13 residues long. CDR3 residues: CASSVDREDGYTF. In DNA, the CDR3 is TGTGCCAGCAGTGTCGACAGGGAGGATGGCTACACCTTC.

This clonotype was found a few times. The V and J genes are TRBV3-1 and TRBJ2-7; D is unclear. Germline V gene data show CDR1 as LGHDT and CDR2 as YNNKEL (reference sequence). This CDR3 is 13 amino acids long. The V end was cut by 3 bases, the J end by 3 bases, with 9 bases between. CDR3 residues: CASSHWGYYEQYF. DNA for the CDR3: TGTGCCAGCAGCCACTGGGGATACTACGAGCAGTACTTC.

This clonotype was seen many times. The CDR3 sequence is CASSSPRGGIYEQYF. CDR3 nucleotide sequence: TGTGCCAGCAGCTCGCCCCGGGGGGGCATCTACGAGCAGTACTTC. This chain joins TRBV11-2 and TRBJ2-7; TRBD2 matches 8 bases. This CDR3 spans 15 amino acids. The J segment lost 3 bases and the V segment lost 4 bases, leaving 8 bases of the junction unmatched. Looked up from germline, CDR1 is SGHAT and CDR2 is FQNNGV.

This clonotype turned up a few times. This sequence joins TRBV29-1 and TRBJ1-1; 7 bases are a match to TRBD1. V lost 4 bases and J lost 4; bases outside the gene matches: 6. Germline CDR1 and CDR2: SQVTM and ANQGSEA. CDR3 length: 13 residues. The CDR3: CSVGGRGGTEAFF. The CDR3 nucleotides read TGCAGCGTTGGTGGCAGGGGGGGCACTGAAGCTTTCTTT.

V gene TRBV5-1 combines with J gene TRBJ2-3; D remains unclear. Germline lookup yields CDR1 SGHRS and CDR2 YFSETQ. The length of the CDR3 is 15 residues. The V end lost 4 bases, the J end lost 5 bases, and 17 bases lay between the germline ends. CDR3 residues: CASSMTTGRGDTQYF. CDR3 DNA sequence: TGCGCCAGCAGCATGACGACTGGCCGTGGAGATACGCAGTATTTT.

This clonotype appeared a few times. The DNA of the CDR3 is TGTGCCAGCAGCTTGGCAGGGGGCCTTGAAAAACTGTTTTTT. Its protein product is CASSLAGGLEKLFF. The chain joins TRBV7-9 to TRBJ1-4; 8 nucleotides align to TRBD1. V dropped 3 bases and J dropped 7; count of bases not matched to a gene: 4. CDR1 SEHNR and CDR2 FQNEAQ come from the germline V gene (reference sequence). The CDR3 covers 14 residues.

This chain's CDR3 is CASSATGGMNTEAFF. The CDR3 coding sequence is TGTGCCAGCAGCGCGACAGGGGGTATGAACACTGAAGCTTTCTTT. This chain joins TRBV11-2 and TRBJ1-1; 9 bases map to TRBD1. V was clipped by 5 bases and J by 0 bases; unmatched bases: 4. Germline CDR1 SGHAT, CDR2 FQNNGV. This CDR3 region has 15 residues. The full variable domain, rest sourced from reference TRBV11-2 and TRBJ1-1, is EAGVAQSPRYKIIEKRQSVAFWCNPISGHATLYWYQQILGQGPKLLIQFQNNGVVDDSQLPKDRFSAERLKGVDSTLKIQPAKLEDSAVYLCASSATGGMNTEAFFGQGTRLTVV.

This clonotype was counted a few times. The chain uses TRBV7-9 and TRBJ2-5; tentatively, D is TRBD1 or TRBD2 (5 bases each). The CDR3 runs to 14 residues. Germline assignment: CDR1 SEHNR and CDR2 FQNEAQ (reference sequence). V was trimmed by 5 bases and J by 4 bases, leaving 14 bases between them. Written as DNA, the CDR3 is TGTGCCAGCAGCCCGACCCCAGGGAGAGAGACCCAGTACTTC. Encoded protein: CASSPTPGRETQYF.

There are a few counts of this clonotype. The chain combines TRBV28 with TRBJ2-7; D not certain. The CDR3 runs to 13 residues. Trimming cost V 5 bases and J 4 bases, with 12 bases left between them. Germline V gene lookup returns CDR1 MDHEN and CDR2 SYDVKM. This CDR3 reads CASSPSLGYEQYV. The CDR3 DNA is TGTGCCAGCAGTCCGTCCCTGGGATACGAGCAGTACGTC.

This clonotype turned up a few times. This chain joins TRBV2 and TRBJ1-4; D possibly corresponds to TRBD1 (5 bases). This CDR3 comprises 13 residues. V lost 7 bases and J lost 3, with 9 bases in between. CDR1 and CDR2 (germline): SNHLY, FYNNEI. The CDR3 DNA sequence: TGTGCCAGCAAACGGACATCTAATGAAAAACTGTTTTTT. It is translated as CASKRTSNEKLFF.

DNA for the CDR3: TGTGCCAGCAGCCGTGGGACGGAAGAGACCCAGTACTTC. Translating it yields CASSRGTEETQYF. The V and J genes are TRBV7-2 and TRBJ2-5; either TRBD1 or TRBD2 may fit D (5 bases each). Trimming stripped 5 bases from V and 3 bases from J, with 10 bases between. The germline V gene encodes CDR1 SGHTA and CDR2 FQGNSA. CDR3 length: 13 residues.

This clonotype was picked up a small number of times. This chain links TRBV6-5 with TRBJ2-1; a possible D gene is TRBD2 (7 bases). V lost 4 bases and J lost 0, with 13 bases in between. The V gene's germline CDR1 is MNHEY and CDR2 SVGAGI. This CDR3 region has 16 residues. CDR3 bases: TGTGCCAGCAGTTTGGGGGGGGGCGGCTCCTACAATGAGCAGTTCTTC. This codes for CASSLGGGGSYNEQFF.

This clonotype occurred a few times. V gene TRBV20-1 combines with J gene TRBJ2-1; 8 bases line up with TRBD2. Trimming at V came to 2 bases and at J to 1 base, leaving 7 bases not matched to a gene. This CDR3 is built from 16 residues. The germline CDR1 and CDR2 sequences are DFQATT and SNEGSKA (reference sequence). CDR3 DNA: TGCAGTGCTAGATCCCCGGGGGGGGGTTCCTACAATGAGCAGTTCTTC. Translation gives CSARSPGGGSYNEQFF.

This clonotype was observed a handful of times. The rearrangement joins TRBV20-1 to TRBJ2-2; D might be TRBD1 or TRBD2, each matching 5 bases. V gave up 6 bases and J gave up 1 base, with 9 bases separating them. Germline values: CDR1 DFQATT, CDR2 SNEGSKA (reference sequence). CDR3 length equals 13 residues. The DNA for the CDR3 is TGCAGTGCACAGAGGGGGAACACCGGGGAGCTGTTTTTT. It yields the protein CSAQRGNTGELFF.

This clonotype was recorded a few times. DNA for the CDR3: TGTGCCACCAGCCCCAACAGGGCAGGGAGGCAGCCCCAGCATTTT. This codes for CATSPNRAGRQPQHF. V and J are TRBV15 and TRBJ1-5; TRBD1 might be the D (6 bases). Germline V gives CDR1 LNHNV, CDR2 YYDKDF (reference sequence). The CDR3 sequence is 15 residues long. V was cut by 5 bases and J by 7 bases, with 18 bases left in between.

This chain links TRBV7-9 with TRBJ2-3, with 11 nucleotides matching TRBD2. The germline gives CDR1 SEHNR, CDR2 FQNEAQ (reference sequence). The CDR3 runs to 18 residues. V dropped 5 bases and J dropped 2; count of bases not matched to a gene: 12. The CDR3 here is CASSGQALAGGLTDTQYF. CDR3 sequence (DNA): TGTGCCAGCAGCGGCCAGGCTTTAGCGGGGGGGCTCACAGATACGCAGTATTTT.

This clonotype turned up a few times. The V gene is TRBV18, the J gene TRBJ2-5, with D tentatively TRBD2 (5 bases). CDR3 length equals 14 residues. The V gene lost 1 base and the J gene lost 7 bases, with 13 bases spanning the gap. The V gene's germline CDR1 is KGHSH and CDR2 LQKENI. CDR3 protein: CASSPQATAGTQYF. CDR3 coding DNA: TGTGCCAGCTCACCACAGGCGACGGCGGGGACCCAGTACTTC.

V usage is TRBV7-2 and J usage is TRBJ2-4, with D perhaps matching TRBD1 or TRBD2 (5 bases each). Trimming removed 1 base at V and 6 bases at J, with 13 bases between. The CDR3 consists of 15 residues. From germline, CDR1 is SGHTA and CDR2 FQGNSA. The CDR3 spells CASSLGAGSLNIQYF. In DNA, the CDR3 is TGTGCCAGCAGCTTAGGTGCAGGGAGTCTAAACATTCAGTACTTC.

The chain combines TRBV12-3 or TRBV12-4 with TRBJ1-1; 9 bases are a match to TRBD1. The CDR3 loop spans 14 amino acids. J was trimmed by 3 bases and V by 7 bases; bases with no gene match: 6. CDR3 residues: CASIYRGLDTEAFF. The CDR3 nucleotides are TGTGCCAGCATCTACAGGGGGCTCGACACTGAAGCTTTCTTT.

The chain joins TRBV9 to TRBJ1-2, with D uncertain. The CDR3 loop spans 14 amino acids. The germline V and J ends were trimmed by 4 bases and 3 bases, with 13 bases remaining between them. Germline V gene sequence: CDR1 SGDLS, CDR2 YYNGEE. The CDR3 here is CASSPRDGDYGYTF. The CDR3 nucleotides are TGTGCCAGCAGCCCAAGGGATGGAGACTATGGCTACACCTTC.

This clonotype occurred a few times. The V and J genes are TRBV27 and TRBJ1-3; D gene ambiguous. The CDR3 extends over 14 amino acids. The V end lost 8 bases, the J end lost 0 bases, and 11 bases lay between the germline ends. Germline CDR1 and CDR2: MNHEY and SMNVEV (reference sequence). This CDR3 is CASSALTSGNTIYF. In DNA, the CDR3 is TGTGCCAGCTCAGCCCTGACCTCTGGAAACACCATATATTTT.

This clonotype has only a few counts. The genes are TRBV7-2 and TRBJ2-6; D unresolved. This CDR3 contains 13 residues. Germline V gene data show CDR1 as SGHTA and CDR2 as FQGNSA. The CDR3 sequence is CGARFAGANVLTF. The DNA of the CDR3 is TGTGGGGCGAGATTCGCTGGGGCCAACGTCCTGACTTTC.

This clonotype appeared many times. The V and J genes are TRBV6-5 and TRBJ1-2, with TRBD1 as a possible D gene (6 bases). Trimming removed 5 bases from V and 4 bases from J, with 17 bases in between. This CDR3 contains 15 residues. The germline V gene encodes CDR1 MNHEY and CDR2 SVGAGI. In DNA form, the CDR3 reads TGTGCCAGCAGTATGTCCAGGGGTTTCGGCTATGGCTACACCTTC. Its translation is CASSMSRGFGYGYTF.

The J gene is TRBJ1-1, the V gene TRBV7-9; no firm D call. The V end was cut by 5 bases, the J end by 8 bases, with 12 bases between. The CDR3 length is 12 residues. The germline V gene encodes CDR1 SEHNR and CDR2 FQNEAQ (reference sequence). CDR3 in amino acids: CASSRGRGEAFF. DNA for the CDR3: TGTGCCAGCAGCCGCGGACGCGGGGAAGCTTTCTTT.

The chain is built from TRBV4-1 and TRBJ1-6; possibly TRBD1 for D (6 bases). CDR3 size: 15 residues. V lost 6 bases, J lost 7 bases, and 16 bases lay in between. Germline assignment: CDR1 MGHRA and CDR2 YSYEKL. In DNA, the CDR3 is TGCGCCAGCAGATATAATGACAGGTTGAATTCACCCCTCCACTTT. Translating it yields CASRYNDRLNSPLHF.

The V and J genes are TRBV15 and TRBJ2-6; D remains ambiguous. CDR1 and CDR2 from the germline V gene are LNHNV and YYDKDF (reference sequence). The CDR3 has 14 amino acids. The V end lost 1 base, the J end lost 1 base, and 2 bases lay between the germline ends. The CDR3 sequence is CATSRASGANVLTF. CDR3 sequence (DNA): TGTGCCACCAGCAGAGCATCTGGGGCCAACGTCCTGACTTTC.

V usage is TRBV18 and J usage is TRBJ1-1, with D tentatively TRBD1 (5 bases). Between the trimmed V and J ends, which lost 3 bases and 6 bases, there was a span of 14 bases. The germline V gene encodes CDR1 KGHSH and CDR2 LQKENI. This CDR3 contains 14 residues. CDR3 region: CASSPGRLHAEAFF. CDR3 coding DNA: TGTGCCAGCTCACCGGGACGGCTTCACGCTGAAGCTTTCTTT.

V is TRBV7-9 and J is TRBJ1-1; 9 bases align to TRBD1. The CDR3 extends over 15 amino acids. Trimming at V came to 5 bases and at J to 3 bases, leaving 7 bases not matched to a gene. Germline-derived CDR1 and CDR2 are SEHNR and FQNEAQ (reference sequence). The CDR3, as DNA: TGTGCCAGCAGCCCTACAGGGGGCATGGACACTGAAGCTTTCTTT. Translation gives CASSPTGGMDTEAFF.

This clonotype was recorded a few times. The rearrangement links TRBV29-1 to TRBJ1-2; maybe TRBD1 (6 bases). CDR1 is SQVTM and CDR2 is ANQGSEA in the germline V gene. This CDR3 has 12 amino acids. V gave up 4 bases and J gave up 3 bases, with 9 bases separating them. The CDR3 bases are TGCAGCGTTGTAGGGGGGGACTATGGCTACACCTTC. Protein sequence: CSVVGGDYGYTF.